This TCR beta chain was retrieved from a study of T cell clonotyping in hematopoietic cell transplantation. General observations from the study: After transplant, recipient diversity fell while pathologically expanded clonotypes grew through day 180.

Samples: about 28 days before transplant, then days 30, 100 and 180 after. TCRdb's table, derived via immunoSEQ multiplex PCR, lists solely in-frame clones and lacks some. The sample holds 6,000 or so clones; 87% are singletons and the top ten take 5.8%. Comment on this clone: Its target is not known.

This receptor was identified in a female patient aged 35-55 years who had an allogeneic stem cell transplant from a related donor, so the T cells may come from the graft donor. Some clones in this sample may be carry-over from other donors' samples. The source material was peripheral blood mononuclear cells, sampled 100 days after allogeneic stem cell transplant.

For the CDR3, the DNA is TGTGCCAGCAGCCTCTTCGATCGAGAGACCCAGTACTTC. It encodes CASSLFDRETQYF. J is TRBJ2-5 and V is TRBV5-5, with D unclear. V was pared by 4 bases and J by 4 bases, with 11 bases between. Germline CDR1 reads SGHKS; CDR2 reads YYEKEE (reference sequence). This CDR3 is 13 amino acids long.